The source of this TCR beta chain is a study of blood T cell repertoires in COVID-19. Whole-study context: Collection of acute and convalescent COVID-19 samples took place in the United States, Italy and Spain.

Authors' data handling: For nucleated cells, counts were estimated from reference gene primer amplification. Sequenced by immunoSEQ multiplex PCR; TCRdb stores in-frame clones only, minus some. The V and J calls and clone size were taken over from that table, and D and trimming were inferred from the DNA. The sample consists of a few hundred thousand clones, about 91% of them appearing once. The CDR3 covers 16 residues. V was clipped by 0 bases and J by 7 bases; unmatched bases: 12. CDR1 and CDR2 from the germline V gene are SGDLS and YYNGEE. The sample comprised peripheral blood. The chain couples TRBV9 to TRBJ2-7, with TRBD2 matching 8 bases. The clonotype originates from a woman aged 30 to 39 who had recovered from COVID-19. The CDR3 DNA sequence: TGTGCCAGCAGCGTAGCTCCAGCGGGGGTCCAAACGGAGCAGTACTTC. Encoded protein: CASSVAPAGVQTEQYF.